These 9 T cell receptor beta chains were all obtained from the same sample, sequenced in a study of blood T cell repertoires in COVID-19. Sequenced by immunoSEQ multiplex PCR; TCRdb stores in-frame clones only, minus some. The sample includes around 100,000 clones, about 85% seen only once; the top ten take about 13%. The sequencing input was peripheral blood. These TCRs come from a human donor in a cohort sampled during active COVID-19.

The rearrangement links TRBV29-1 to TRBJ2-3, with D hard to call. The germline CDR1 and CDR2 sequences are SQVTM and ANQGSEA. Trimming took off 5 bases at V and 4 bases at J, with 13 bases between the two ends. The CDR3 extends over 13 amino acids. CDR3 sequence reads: CSVRDGGADTQYF. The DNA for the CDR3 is TGCAGCGTTCGCGACGGCGGCGCAGATACGCAGTATTTT.

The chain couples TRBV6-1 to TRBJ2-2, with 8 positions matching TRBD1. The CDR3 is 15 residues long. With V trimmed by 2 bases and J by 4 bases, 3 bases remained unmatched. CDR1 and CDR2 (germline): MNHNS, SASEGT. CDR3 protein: CASSEIDRGTGELFF. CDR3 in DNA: TGTGCCAGCAGTGAAATTGACAGGGGCACCGGGGAGCTGTTTTTT.

The CDR3 loop reads CASSQTRGAEQYF. In DNA, the CDR3 is TGTGCCAGCAGCCAAACCAGGGGGGCCGAGCAGTACTTC. The chain links TRBV3-1 (or the pseudogene TRBV3-2) to TRBJ2-7, with D possibly TRBD1 on 7 matching bases. The V end lost 2 bases, the J end lost 6 bases, and 11 bases lay between the germline ends. This CDR3 has 13 residues. Germline loops: CDR1 LGHDT, CDR2 YNNKEL (reference sequence).

CDR3 nucleotide sequence: TGTGCCAGCAGTTACCAGGGGGCGGTTTTTCCGCCCCTCCACTTT. It specifies CASSYQGAVFPPLHF. This sequence joins TRBV6-6 and TRBJ1-6, with TRBD1 matching over 8 bases. CDR3 length: 15 amino acids. Germline values: CDR1 MNHNY, CDR2 SVGAGI (reference sequence). With V trimmed by 2 bases and J by 13 bases, 10 bases remained unmatched.

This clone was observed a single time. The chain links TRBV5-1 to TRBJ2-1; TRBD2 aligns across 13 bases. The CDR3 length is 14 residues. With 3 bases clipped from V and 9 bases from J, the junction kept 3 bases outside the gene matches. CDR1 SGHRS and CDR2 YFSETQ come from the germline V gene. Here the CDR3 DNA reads TGCGCCAGCAGCTGGGGGACTAGCGGGATTGAGCAGTTCTTC. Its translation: CASSWGTSGIEQFF.

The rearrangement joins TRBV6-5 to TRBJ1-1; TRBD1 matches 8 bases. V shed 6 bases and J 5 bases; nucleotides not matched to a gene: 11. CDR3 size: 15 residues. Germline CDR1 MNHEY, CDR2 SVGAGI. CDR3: CASRDDRGGWTEAFF. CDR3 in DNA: TGTGCCAGCAGGGACGACAGGGGAGGGTGGACTGAAGCTTTCTTT.

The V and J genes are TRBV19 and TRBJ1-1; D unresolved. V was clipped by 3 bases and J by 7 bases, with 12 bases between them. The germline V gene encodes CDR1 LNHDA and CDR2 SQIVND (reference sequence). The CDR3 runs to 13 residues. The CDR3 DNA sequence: TGTGCCAGTAGTATCCGGGGATTAGGTGAAGCTTTCTTT. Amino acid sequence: CASSIRGLGEAFF.

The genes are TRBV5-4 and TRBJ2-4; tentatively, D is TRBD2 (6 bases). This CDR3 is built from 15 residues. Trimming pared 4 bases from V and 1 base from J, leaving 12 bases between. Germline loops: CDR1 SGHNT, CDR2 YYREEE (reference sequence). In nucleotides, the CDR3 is TGTGCCAGCAGCCGCGAAGGAGGGGCCAAAAACATTCAGTACTTC. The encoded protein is CASSREGGAKNIQYF.

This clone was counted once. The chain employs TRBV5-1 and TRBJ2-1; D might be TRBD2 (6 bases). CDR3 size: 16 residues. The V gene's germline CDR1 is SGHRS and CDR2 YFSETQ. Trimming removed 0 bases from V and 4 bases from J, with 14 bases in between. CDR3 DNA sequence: TGCGCCAGCAGCTTGGGGGTCGGGGGACCATACAATGAGCAGTTCTTC. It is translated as CASSLGVGGPYNEQFF. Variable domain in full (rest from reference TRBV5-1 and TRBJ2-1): KAGVTQTPRYLIKTRGQQVTLSCSPISGHRSVSWYQQTPGQGLQFLFEYFSETQRNKGNFPGRFSGRQFSNSRSEMNVSTLELGDSALYLCASSLGVGGPYNEQFFGPGTRLTVL.